These T cell receptor beta chains were read from a single sample in a study of blood T cell repertoires in COVID-19. The table came from immunoSEQ multiplex PCR; TCRdb's copy has only in-frame clones and leaves some out. The sample includes about 100,000 clones, about 89% of them seen just once. The source material was peripheral blood. Receptors originate from a human donor in a cohort sampled during active COVID-19. The CDR3 runs from the conserved cysteine through the conserved F or W. D genes are given only for firm matches. Clone size is not always given. Where it is, it says once, few, many or a class for expanded clones.

abundance: NA
d_gene: TRBD1
j_gene: TRBJ1-2
len: 12
v_gene: TRBV10-3
CDR3nt: TGTGCCATCAGTGCAACAGGGACAGCCTACACCTTC
CDR3aa: CAISATGTAYTF

abundance: NA
d_gene: NA
j_gene: TRBJ2-7
len: 16
v_gene: TRBV6-5
CDR3nt: TGTGCCAGCAGTTACTCGATTTGGCGGAGCTCCTACGAGCAGTACTTC
CDR3aa: CASSYSIWRSSYEQYF

abundance: NA
d_gene: TRBD1
j_gene: TRBJ2-2
len: 14
v_gene: TRBV6-5
CDR3nt: TGTGCCAGCAGCTCGACAGGGGATGACGGGGAGCTGTTTTTT
CDR3aa: CASSSTGDDGELFF

abundance: NA
d_gene: NA
j_gene: TRBJ2-5
len: 14
v_gene: TRBV7-9
CDR3nt: TGTGCCAGCAGCCCTAGGGTAGGGAGAGAGACCCAGTACTTC
CDR3aa: CASSPRVGRETQYF

abundance: once
d_gene: TRBD1
j_gene: TRBJ2-7
len: 13
v_gene: TRBV5-4
CDR3nt: TGTGCCGGAAGGGACAGGGTAGGTACCGAGCAGTACTTC
CDR3aa: CAGRDRVGTEQYF

abundance: NA
d_gene: NA
j_gene: TRBJ1-2
len: 15
v_gene: TRBV5-1
CDR3nt: TGCGCCAGCAGTTCCCTGGCGGGGCTTCCTACGATCTACACCTTC
CDR3aa: CASSSLAGLPTIYTF

abundance: NA
d_gene: TRBD1
j_gene: TRBJ1-2
len: 17
v_gene: TRBV15
CDR3nt: TGTGCCACCAGCAGAGGGAAGACAGGGCGTATGGACTATGGCTACACCTTC
CDR3aa: CATSRGKTGRMDYGYTF

abundance: NA
d_gene: NA
j_gene: TRBJ2-7
len: 17
v_gene: TRBV11-3
CDR3nt: TGTGCCAGCAGCCCCACTGCGGGGTCGATTCGGGATTACGAGCAGTACTTC
CDR3aa: CASSPTAGSIRDYEQYF

abundance: NA
d_gene: TRBD1
j_gene: TRBJ1-2
len: 11
v_gene: TRBV29-1
CDR3nt: TGCAGCGCCGGGACAGGGGGTGGCTACACCTTC
CDR3aa: CSAGTGGGYTF

abundance: NA
d_gene: TRBD2
j_gene: TRBJ2-3
len: 14
v_gene: TRBV24-1
CDR3nt: TGTGCCACCAGTGATTCCGGGACTAGAAATACGCAGTATTTT
CDR3aa: CATSDSGTRNTQYF

abundance: NA
d_gene: NA
j_gene: TRBJ1-5
len: 14
v_gene: TRBV9
CDR3nt: TGTGCCAGCAGCGAGACAGATAGCAATCAGCCCCAGCATTTT
CDR3aa: CASSETDSNQPQHF

abundance: NA
d_gene: TRBD2
j_gene: TRBJ2-2
len: 15
v_gene: TRBV9
CDR3nt: TGTGCCAGCAGCTCACGCGGGGGGGCCCAAGGGGAGCTGTTTTTT
CDR3aa: CASSSRGGAQGELFF

abundance: NA
d_gene: TRBD1
j_gene: TRBJ2-2
len: 14
v_gene: TRBV3-1/TRBV3-2
CDR3nt: TGTGCCAGCAGCAGGACAGGGGACACCGGGGAGCTGTTTTTT
CDR3aa: CASSRTGDTGELFF

abundance: NA
d_gene: NA
j_gene: TRBJ2-7
len: 15
v_gene: TRBV7-3
CDR3nt: TGTGCCAGCAGCCGCCTCGGGGGACAGAACTACGAGCAGTACTTC
CDR3aa: CASSRLGGQNYEQYF

abundance: NA
d_gene: TRBD1
j_gene: TRBJ1-1
len: 12
v_gene: TRBV29-1
CDR3nt: TGCAGCGTGGGAACAGGGGGCACTGAAGCTTTCTTT
CDR3aa: CSVGTGGTEAFF

abundance: NA
d_gene: TRBD1
j_gene: TRBJ2-6
len: 15
v_gene: TRBV29-1
CDR3nt: TGCAGCGTTGAGACAGGGCTCACTGGGGCCAACGTCCTGACTTTC
CDR3aa: CSVETGLTGANVLTF

abundance: once
d_gene: NA
j_gene: TRBJ1-1
len: 15
v_gene: TRBV9
CDR3nt: TGTGCCAGCAGCGTAGCTACGGGGGGCGACGCTGAAGCTTTCTTT
CDR3aa: CASSVATGGDAEAFF

abundance: NA
d_gene: TRBD2
j_gene: TRBJ2-1
len: 15
v_gene: TRBV27
CDR3nt: TGTGCCAGCAGTATGACTAGCGTAACCTACAATGAGCAGTTCTTC
CDR3aa: CASSMTSVTYNEQFF

abundance: few
d_gene: TRBD2
j_gene: TRBJ2-7
len: 16
v_gene: TRBV4-1
CDR3nt: TGCGCCAGCAGCCAAGAACCGAGCGGGGGCCCTCCCGAGCAGTACTTC
CDR3aa: CASSQEPSGGPPEQYF

abundance: NA
d_gene: TRBD2
j_gene: TRBJ2-1
len: 16
v_gene: TRBV2
CDR3nt: TGTGCCAGCAGTGGTATCCTAGCGGGGGGCACAAATGAGCAGTTCTTC
CDR3aa: CASSGILAGGTNEQFF

abundance: once
d_gene: NA
j_gene: TRBJ2-7
len: 15
v_gene: TRBV19
CDR3nt: TGTGCCAGTAGTCCCCCCGGGACAAACTCCTACGAGCAGTACTTC
CDR3aa: CASSPPGTNSYEQYF

abundance: NA
d_gene: NA
j_gene: TRBJ2-1
len: 15
v_gene: TRBV29-1
CDR3nt: TGCAGCGTTGAATCCCGGGCAGGGGTCAGGAATGAGCAGTTCTTC
CDR3aa: CSVESRAGVRNEQFF

abundance: NA
d_gene: NA
j_gene: TRBJ1-5
len: 16
v_gene: TRBV12-2
CDR3nt: TGTGCAAGTCGCTTAGTTTTTAACGCGGGCAATCAGCCCCAGCATTTT
CDR3aa: CASRLVFNAGNQPQHF

abundance: NA
d_gene: NA
j_gene: TRBJ1-1
len: 15
v_gene: TRBV4-3
CDR3nt: TGCGCCAGCAGCCAAGAACGGCAGGGCGGCGCTGAAGCTTTCTTT
CDR3aa: CASSQERQGGAEAFF

abundance: NA
d_gene: NA
j_gene: TRBJ2-1
len: 13
v_gene: TRBV5-1
CDR3nt: TGCGCCAGCAGCTCCACGGGACAAAGTGAGCAGTTCTTC
CDR3aa: CASSSTGQSEQFF

abundance: NA
d_gene: TRBD1
j_gene: TRBJ2-1
len: 16
v_gene: TRBV11-3
CDR3nt: TGTGCCAGCAGCTATGGGACAGAAAGATTATACAATGAGCAGTTCTTC
CDR3aa: CASSYGTERLYNEQFF

abundance: NA
d_gene: TRBD2
j_gene: TRBJ2-1
len: 14
v_gene: TRBV20-1
CDR3nt: TGCAGTGCTAGTCCTAGCGGGAGTTACAATGAGCAGTTCTTC
CDR3aa: CSASPSGSYNEQFF

abundance: NA
d_gene: NA
j_gene: TRBJ1-5
len: 13
v_gene: TRBV6-2/TRBV6-3
CDR3nt: TGTGCCAGCAGCCGGACTGAACCAGAGCCCCAGCATTTT
CDR3aa: CASSRTEPEPQHF

abundance: NA
d_gene: NA
j_gene: TRBJ1-2
len: 13
v_gene: TRBV29-1
CDR3nt: TGCAGCGTTGAAGAAGGGGGGGCAGGGGGCTACACCTTC
CDR3aa: CSVEEGGAGGYTF

abundance: NA
d_gene: TRBD1
j_gene: TRBJ1-5
len: 14
v_gene: TRBV18
CDR3nt: TGTGCCAGCTCGGGACAGAATAGCAATCAGCCCCAGCATTTT
CDR3aa: CASSGQNSNQPQHF

abundance: NA
d_gene: TRBD2
j_gene: TRBJ2-3
len: 16
v_gene: TRBV6-6
CDR3nt: TGTGCCAGCAGTTACGGACTAGCGGGAGTGGCAGATACGCAGTATTTT
CDR3aa: CASSYGLAGVADTQYF

abundance: NA
d_gene: NA
j_gene: TRBJ1-1
len: 16
v_gene: TRBV18
CDR3nt: TGTGCCAGCTCACGGACTCGGGAGGTTTCGAACACTGAAGCTTTCTTT
CDR3aa: CASSRTREVSNTEAFF

abundance: NA
d_gene: NA
j_gene: TRBJ2-7
len: 12
v_gene: TRBV29-1
CDR3nt: TGCAGCGCCGGTTCCCACCACGGCGAGCAGTACTTC
CDR3aa: CSAGSHHGEQYF

abundance: NA
d_gene: TRBD1
j_gene: TRBJ1-6
len: 15
v_gene: TRBV27
CDR3nt: TGTGTCAGCAAAATCTCCGGGACAGCTAATTCACCCCTCCACTTT
CDR3aa: CVSKISGTANSPLHF

abundance: NA
d_gene: NA
j_gene: TRBJ1-2
len: 14
v_gene: TRBV7-3
CDR3nt: TGTGCCAGCAGCCCGGGGAGCCCCAGGGGTGGCTACACCTTC
CDR3aa: CASSPGSPRGGYTF

abundance: NA
d_gene: NA
j_gene: TRBJ1-1
len: 14
v_gene: TRBV6-6
CDR3nt: TGTGCCAGCAGTTATCTGACAGGGAACACTGAAGCTTTCTTT
CDR3aa: CASSYLTGNTEAFF

abundance: few
d_gene: TRBD2
j_gene: TRBJ2-7
len: 14
v_gene: TRBV7-9
CDR3nt: TGTGCCAGCAGCTCCAGCGGGGGCGGAGGCGAGCAGTACTTC
CDR3aa: CASSSSGGGGEQYF

abundance: NA
d_gene: NA
j_gene: TRBJ1-2
len: 17
v_gene: TRBV2
CDR3nt: TGTGCCAGCAGCCCTGAAGCAGGCTCCTACTCCAACTATGGCTACACCTTC
CDR3aa: CASSPEAGSYSNYGYTF

abundance: few
d_gene: TRBD2
j_gene: TRBJ2-1
len: 12
v_gene: TRBV7-9
CDR3nt: TGTGCCAGCAGGGGACTAGCGAGGGAGCAGTTCTTC
CDR3aa: CASRGLAREQFF

abundance: NA
d_gene: TRBD2
j_gene: TRBJ2-3
len: 17
v_gene: TRBV14
CDR3nt: TGTGCCAGCAGCCAAGATTTTTGGGCGGGAGGCACAGATACGCAGTATTTT
CDR3aa: CASSQDFWAGGTDTQYF